This TCR beta chain comes out of a study of identical twins. On this clonotype: Its antigen is as yet unknown. At one of its ends the junction is not consistent with the germline gene, which may arise from a read error.

This CDR3 is 16 amino acids long. Germline V CDR1 and CDR2: SEHNR, FQNEAQ (reference sequence). Study-level points and caveats: The abundant beta clonotypes from cord blood had fewer insertions, and memory repertoires had none of this. Out-of-frame alpha sequences common to twins exhibited a surplus of low generation probability. Modeled out-of-frame TCR alpha sharing in monozygotic twins fell below observed levels.

A template switching step contributed a universal primer site, while unique molecular identifiers were present in the cDNA. Each CDR3 protein is one row after TCRdb ran MiXCR on the 5' RACE reads. The profile shows 300,000 to 400,000 distinct CDR3 sequences, approximately 10% of them singletons. The sequencing sample was made of naive T cells sorted from blood. This sequence was found in a woman in her 50s in good health. The genes are TRBV7-9 and TRBJ2-3; 7 positions agree with TRBD2. CDR3: CACSPRLALSTDTQYF. CDR3 bases: TGTGCCTGCAGCCCACGACTAGCTCTTAGCACAGATACGCAGTATTTT.